This T cell receptor (beta chain) was sequenced during a study of T cells in Graves' hyperthyroidism and ophthalmopathy. Study details: The authors collected peripheral blood at initial diagnosis, before any treatment.

CDR1 is SGHRS and CDR2 is YFSETQ in the germline V gene. V was clipped by 0 bases and J by 5 bases; unmatched bases: 4. CDR3 length: 14 residues. This clonotype was picked up a small number of times. What it recognizes is unknown. The source material, RNA transcripts, was used to amplify TCR beta CDR3 regions. During a first-round RT-PCR of the TCR CDR3, the HTBI primer set was used. From the multiplex PCR reads, TCRdb called clonotypes with MiXCR, one entry per CDR3 protein. The table records 360,000 or so distinct CDR3 sequences, 13% to 15% of them present only once. Study-level results: Most clonotypes expanded in thyroid above 0.001 were likewise present in blood. Model-based prediction identified ophthalmopathy a median roughly 6.1 months prior to its onset.

This clonotype was sampled from a woman aged 55-69 years with Graves' ophthalmopathy. The V gene is TRBV5-1, the J gene TRBJ1-2; 7 nucleotides line up with TRBD1. The source material was blood. CDR3 in amino acids: CASSLGMTGYGYTF. CDR3 coding DNA: TGCGCCAGCAGCTTGGGGATGACAGGGTATGGCTACACCTTC. The full variable domain, its missing parts supplied by reference TRBV5-1 and TRBJ1-2, is KAGVTQTPRYLIKTRGQQVTLSCSPISGHRSVSWYQQTPGQGLQFLFEYFSETQRNKGNFPGRFSGRQFSNSRSEMNVSTLELGDSALYLCASSLGMTGYGYTFGSGTRLTVV.